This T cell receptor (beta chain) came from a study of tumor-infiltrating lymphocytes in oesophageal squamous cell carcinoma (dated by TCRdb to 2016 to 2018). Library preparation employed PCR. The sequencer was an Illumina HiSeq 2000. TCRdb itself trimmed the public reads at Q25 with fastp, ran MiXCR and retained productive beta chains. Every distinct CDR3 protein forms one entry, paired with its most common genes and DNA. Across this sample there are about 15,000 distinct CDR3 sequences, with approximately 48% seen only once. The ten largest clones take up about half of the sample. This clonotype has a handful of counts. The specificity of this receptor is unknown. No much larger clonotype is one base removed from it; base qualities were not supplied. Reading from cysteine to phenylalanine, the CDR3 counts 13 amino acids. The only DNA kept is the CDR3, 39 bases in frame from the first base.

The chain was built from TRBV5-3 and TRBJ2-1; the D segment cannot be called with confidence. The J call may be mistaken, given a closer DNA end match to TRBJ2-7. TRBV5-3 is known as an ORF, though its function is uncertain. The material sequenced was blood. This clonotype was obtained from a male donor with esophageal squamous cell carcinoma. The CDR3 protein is CASSQSWGYEQYF. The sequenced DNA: TGTGCCAGCAGCCAATCTTGGGGCTACGAGCAGTACTTC.